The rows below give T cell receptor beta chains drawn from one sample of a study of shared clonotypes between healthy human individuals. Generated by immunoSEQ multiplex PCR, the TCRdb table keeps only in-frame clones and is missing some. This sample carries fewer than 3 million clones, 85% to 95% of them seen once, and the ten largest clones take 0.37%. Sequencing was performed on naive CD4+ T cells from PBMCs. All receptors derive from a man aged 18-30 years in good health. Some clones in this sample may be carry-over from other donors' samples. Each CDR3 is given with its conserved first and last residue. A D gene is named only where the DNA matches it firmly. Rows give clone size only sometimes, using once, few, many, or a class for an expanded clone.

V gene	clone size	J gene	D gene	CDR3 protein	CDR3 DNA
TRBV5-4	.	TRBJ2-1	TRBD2	CASSSGGRDEQFF	TGTGCCAGCAGTAGCGGGGGCAGGGATGAGCAGTTCTTC
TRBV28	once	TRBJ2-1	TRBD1	CASSQQGAGNNEQFF	TGTGCCAGCAGTCAACAGGGGGCCGGCAACAATGAGCAGTTCTTC
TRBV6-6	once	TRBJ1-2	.	CASTPSGSYGYTF	TGTGCCAGCACCCCATCGGGGTCCTATGGCTACACCTTC
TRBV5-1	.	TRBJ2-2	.	CASSLGGGTGELFF	TGCGCCAGCAGCTTGGGAGGGGGCACCGGGGAGCTGTTTTTT
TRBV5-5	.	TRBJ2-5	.	CASSIPGLQETQYF	TGTGCCAGCAGCATACCGGGACTCCAAGAGACCCAGTACTTC
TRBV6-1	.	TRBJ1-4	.	CASSEVRNDNEKLFF	TGTGCCAGCAGTGAAGTACGGAATGATAATGAAAAACTGTTTTTT
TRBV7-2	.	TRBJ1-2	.	CASSLSYGYTF	TGTGCCAGCAGCTTAAGCTATGGCTACACCTTC
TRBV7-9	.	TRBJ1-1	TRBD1	CASSQTGVEAFF	TGTGCCAGCAGCCAAACAGGGGTTGAAGCTTTCTTT
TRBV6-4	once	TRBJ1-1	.	CASSERAGSYTEAFF	TGTGCCAGCAGTGAACGCGCAGGGAGTTACACTGAAGCTTTCTTT
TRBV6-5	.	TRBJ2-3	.	CASSYSGRRTDTQYF	TGTGCCAGCAGTTATAGCGGCAGGCGGACAGATACGCAGTATTTT
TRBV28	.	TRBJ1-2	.	CASSPRQLYGYTF	TGTGCCAGCAGCCCTCGACAACTTTATGGCTACACCTTC
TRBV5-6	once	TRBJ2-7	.	CASSLITTSYEQYF	TGTGCCAGCAGCTTAATCACAACTAGCTACGAGCAGTACTTC
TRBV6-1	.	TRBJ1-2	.	CASSVGRGSNYGYTF	TGTGCCAGCAGTGTGGGCAGGGGATCTAACTATGGCTACACCTTC
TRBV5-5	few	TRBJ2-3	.	CASSLDSSTDTQYF	TGTGCCAGCAGCTTGGATAGCAGCACAGATACGCAGTATTTT
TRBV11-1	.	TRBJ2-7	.	CASSSGQSSAYF	TGTGCCAGCAGCTCTGGACAGAGTTCCGCGTACTTC
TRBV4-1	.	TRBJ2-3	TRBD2	CASSQGLAGADTQYF	TGCGCCAGCAGCCAGGGGCTAGCGGGAGCAGATACGCAGTATTTT
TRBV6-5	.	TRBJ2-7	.	CASSYGSHRDEQYF	TGTGCCAGCAGTTACGGTTCGCACAGGGACGAGCAGTACTTC
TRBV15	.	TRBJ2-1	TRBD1	CATSRPLPGQGTYNEQFF	TGTGCCACCAGCAGGCCATTACCGGGACAGGGGACATACAATGAGCAGTTCTTC
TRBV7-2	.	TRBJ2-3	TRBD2	CASSLLAGARTDTQYF	TGTGCCAGCAGCTTGCTAGCGGGAGCCCGCACAGATACGCAGTATTTT
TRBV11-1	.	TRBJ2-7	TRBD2	CASRFQREEMDEQYF	TGTGCCAGCAGATTCCAGCGGGAGGAGATGGACGAGCAGTACTTC
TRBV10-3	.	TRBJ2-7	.	CAISENPGALEQYF	TGTGCCATCAGTGAAAACCCCGGGGCCCTCGAGCAGTACTTC
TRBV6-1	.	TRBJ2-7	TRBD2	CASSDSGGRAAYEQYF	TGTGCCAGCAGTGATTCAGGCGGGAGGGCCGCCTACGAGCAGTACTTC
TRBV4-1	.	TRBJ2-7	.	CASSIQVRTDYEQYF	TGCGCCAGCTCGATACAGGTTAGGACTGACTACGAGCAGTACTTC
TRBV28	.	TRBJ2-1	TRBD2	CASSLGLVPNEQFF	TGTGCCAGCAGCTTGGGACTAGTGCCGAATGAGCAGTTCTTC
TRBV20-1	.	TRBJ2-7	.	CSASRLLEQYF	TGCAGTGCCTCCAGACTCCTCGAGCAGTACTTC
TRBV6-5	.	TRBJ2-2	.	CASSHTGAKAGELFF	TGTGCCAGCAGTCACACAGGCGCTAAGGCCGGGGAGCTGTTTTTT
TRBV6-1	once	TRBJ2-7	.	CASRDFYEQYF	TGTGCCAGCAGGGACTTCTACGAGCAGTACTTC
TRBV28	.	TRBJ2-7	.	CASTPPTGNYEQYF	TGTGCCAGCACCCCCCCCACCGGGAACTACGAGCAGTACTTC
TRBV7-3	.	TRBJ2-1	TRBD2	CASSPGTSAPGSEQFF	TGTGCCAGCAGCCCCGGGACTAGCGCCCCGGGGAGTGAGCAGTTCTTC
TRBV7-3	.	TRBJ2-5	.	CASSLTRNQETQYF	TGTGCCAGCAGCTTAACCAGGAACCAAGAGACCCAGTACTTC
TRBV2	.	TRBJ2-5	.	CASSEEGASGETQYF	TGTGCCAGCAGTGAGGAGGGGGCTAGCGGAGAGACCCAGTACTTC
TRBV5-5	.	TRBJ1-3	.	CASSPTVGVGGNTIYF	TGTGCCAGCAGCCCTACCGTGGGGGTGGGTGGAAACACCATATATTTT
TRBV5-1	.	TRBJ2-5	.	CASSSPSGDLVQYF	TGCGCCAGCAGCTCCCCTTCGGGAGACTTAGTCCAGTACTTC
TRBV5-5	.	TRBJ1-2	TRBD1	CASSLQGDYGYTF	TGTGCCAGCAGCTTACAGGGGGACTATGGCTACACCTTC
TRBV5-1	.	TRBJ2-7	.	CASSLAATAYEQYF	TGCGCCAGCAGCTTGGCAGCGACGGCCTACGAGCAGTACTTC
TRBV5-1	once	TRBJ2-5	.	CASGWGRDGLWETQYF	TGCGCCAGCGGTTGGGGCAGGGATGGGTTATGGGAGACCCAGTACTTC
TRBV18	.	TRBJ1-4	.	CASSPSVWDEKLFF	TGTGCCAGCTCACCATCGGTATGGGATGAAAAACTGTTTTTT
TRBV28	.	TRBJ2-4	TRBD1	CASRTEDRANIQYF	TGTGCCAGCAGGACAGAAGACAGGGCGAACATTCAGTACTTC
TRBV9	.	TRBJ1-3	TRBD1	CASSPNDRAGNTIYF	TGTGCCAGCAGCCCCAACGACAGGGCTGGAAACACCATATATTTT
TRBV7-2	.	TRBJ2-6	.	CASSRQLSGANVLTF	TGTGCCAGCAGCAGACAGCTCTCTGGGGCCAACGTCCTGACTTTC
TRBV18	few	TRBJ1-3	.	CASSPPGTLSGNTIYF	TGTGCCAGCTCACCACCGGGGACCCTCTCTGGAAACACCATATATTTT
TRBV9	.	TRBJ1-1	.	CASSVRAATEAFF	TGTGCCAGCAGCGTACGGGCAGCCACTGAAGCTTTCTTT
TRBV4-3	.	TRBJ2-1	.	CASSQGTVSSYNEQFF	TGCGCCAGCAGCCAAGGGACAGTGAGCTCCTACAATGAGCAGTTCTTC
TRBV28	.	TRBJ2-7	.	CASSRFGRGREQYF	TGTGCCAGCAGCCGATTTGGCAGGGGAAGGGAGCAGTACTTC
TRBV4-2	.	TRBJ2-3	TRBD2	CASSQGLTSGHTDTQYF	TGTGCCAGCAGCCAAGGGCTTACTAGCGGGCACACAGATACGCAGTATTTT
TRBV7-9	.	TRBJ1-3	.	CASSLDAGGTIYF	TGTGCCAGCAGCTTAGACGCGGGGGGCACCATATATTTT
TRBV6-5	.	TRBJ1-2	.	CASSYSRKNYGYTF	TGTGCCAGCAGTTACTCCCGGAAGAACTATGGCTACACCTTC
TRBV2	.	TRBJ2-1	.	CASSERGRAYNEQFF	TGTGCCAGCAGTGAAAGGGGGAGGGCTTACAATGAGCAGTTCTTC
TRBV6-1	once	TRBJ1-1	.	CASSDMGGTEAFF	TGTGCCAGCAGTGATATGGGGGGCACTGAAGCTTTCTTT
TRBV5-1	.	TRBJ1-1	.	CASSLVSANTEAFF	TGCGCCAGCAGCTTGGTCTCAGCCAACACTGAAGCTTTCTTT
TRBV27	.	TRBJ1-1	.	CASSLFGGSTTEAFF	TGTGCCAGCAGTTTATTTGGTGGGTCGACGACTGAAGCTTTCTTT
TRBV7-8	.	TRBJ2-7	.	CASSPGGRNGPYEQYF	TGTGCCAGCAGCCCAGGCGGCCGAAACGGGCCCTACGAGCAGTACTTC
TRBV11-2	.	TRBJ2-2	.	CASSLGIAPTGELFF	TGTGCCAGCAGCTTAGGAATAGCGCCAACCGGGGAGCTGTTTTTT